The rows below give T cell receptor beta chains drawn from one sample of a study of CD4 T cells in relation to SARS-CoV-2 and coronaviruses. Antigens for these TCRs are unknown. Only in-frame clones appear in the TCRdb table, and some are missing; sequencing was by immunoSEQ multiplex PCR. The sample carries tens of thousands of clones, around four fifths recorded once. The sequencing sample was made of CD4+ T cells from PBMCs, cultured in vitro. These receptors were taken from a human donor in good health. Both conserved end residues are part of each CDR3. A D gene is named only where the DNA matches it firmly. Not all rows give a size; the values are once, few, many and, for expanded clones, a class.

TGTGCAAGTCGCTCCGGGGGGGAGGACAATCAGCCCCAGCATTTT	CASRSGGEDNQPQHF	-	-	TRBV12-2	TRBJ1-5
TGTGCCAGCAGTGCGGGAGGGCCCACAGATACGCAGTATTTT	CASSAGGPTDTQYF	-	TRBD2	TRBV6-4	TRBJ2-3
TGTGCCAGCAGTGAACGCGACAGGGCGAATGAAAAACTGTTTTTT	CASSERDRANEKLFF	-	TRBD1	TRBV2	TRBJ1-4
TGCGCCAGCAGCCTCCCGGGGGGGACGGGGGTTGGTGGCTACACCTTC	CASSLPGGTGVGGYTF	-	-	TRBV5-1	TRBJ1-2
TGCGCCAGCAGCTTGGGAGTTAGCGGGGCGCAAGAGACCCAGTACTTC	CASSLGVSGAQETQYF	-	TRBD2	TRBV5-1	TRBJ2-5
TGTGCCAGCAGCTTGGGACTAGCGGGGCCCTCGGAGCAGTACTTC	CASSLGLAGPSEQYF	-	TRBD2	TRBV5-6	TRBJ2-7
TGTGCCAGCAGCTTATGGCGAAGGGCAGGGCTCTCTAACTATGGCTACACCTTC	CASSLWRRAGLSNYGYTF	-	-	TRBV7-3	TRBJ1-2
TGTGCCAGCAGCCGAGATATAAACGACCTTGGCTACACCTTC	CASSRDINDLGYTF	-	-	TRBV9	TRBJ1-2
TGTGCCAGCAGTTTCGACACAATGAACACTGAAGCTTTCTTT	CASSFDTMNTEAFF	-	-	TRBV27	TRBJ1-1
TGCGCCAGTAGCCTTAGCGGGAGTTTGAATGAGCAGTTCTTC	CASSLSGSLNEQFF	-	TRBD2	TRBV10-1	TRBJ2-1
TGTGCCAGCAGTTTATCGGGGGACTATGGCTACACCTTC	CASSLSGDYGYTF	few	-	TRBV27	TRBJ1-2
TGTGCCAGCTCACCACCCAGTGCCCAAGAGACCCAGTACTTC	CASSPPSAQETQYF	-	-	TRBV18	TRBJ2-5
TGTGCCAGTAGTATAGGACAGACAAACACCGGGGAGCTGTTTTTT	CASSIGQTNTGELFF	-	-	TRBV19	TRBJ2-2
TGTGCCACCAGCAGAGCCTGGACTGGGAACTACGAGCAGTACTTC	CATSRAWTGNYEQYF	few	-	TRBV15	TRBJ2-7
TGTGCCAGCAGCCCTGGGACAGCGACCTACGAGCAGTACTTC	CASSPGTATYEQYF	-	TRBD1	TRBV14	TRBJ2-7
TGTGCCAGCACTAATCTGCAGGACAGCTTGAACACTGAAGCTTTCTTT	CASTNLQDSLNTEAFF	once	-	TRBV21-1	TRBJ1-1
TGTGCCAGCAGTCTACTAGCGGGAGGCCCCTACGAGCAGTACTTC	CASSLLAGGPYEQYF	-	TRBD2	TRBV27	TRBJ2-7
TGTGCCAGTGGGCTGGGACAGCCGAATGAAAAACTGTTTTTT	CASGLGQPNEKLFF	-	TRBD1	TRBV19	TRBJ1-4
TGTGCCAGCAGTTTATCGGGGGACAGCCAAGAGACCCAGTACTTC	CASSLSGDSQETQYF	-	TRBD1	TRBV27	TRBJ2-5
TGTGCCAGCAGTTTAAAGGGGGAAGGCTACACCTTC	CASSLKGEGYTF	-	-	TRBV12-3/TRBV12-4	TRBJ1-2
TGTGCCACCAGCAGAGATCTACCGACAGGGAGCAATCAGCCCCAGCATTTT	CATSRDLPTGSNQPQHF	-	TRBD1	TRBV15	TRBJ1-5
TGTGCCTGGACTCGAACAGGGCTGAACACTGAAGCTTTCTTT	CAWTRTGLNTEAFF	-	-	TRBV30	TRBJ1-1
TGTGCCAGCAGCTTGGGGGGGGGTGTCCAAGAGACCCAGTACTTC	CASSLGGGVQETQYF	-	TRBD2	TRBV13	TRBJ2-5
TGTGCCAGCAGTGGAACGTCCTCCGGAAACACCATATATTTT	CASSGTSSGNTIYF	-	-	TRBV6-6	TRBJ1-3
TGCAGCGTTGGCGCGGGGGAGGATCGGCCCCAGCATTTT	CSVGAGEDRPQHF	-	-	TRBV29-1	TRBJ1-5
TGTGCCAGCAGTTACTCGGCCGGGAGCGGGACAGATACGCAGTATTTT	CASSYSAGSGTDTQYF	-	-	TRBV6-5	TRBJ2-3
TGTGCCAGCAGTGAAGCGGGGACCAACAAGGCCGAAGCTTTCTTT	CASSEAGTNKAEAFF	-	-	TRBV6-1	TRBJ1-1
TGTGCCACCAGTAGGCGGAATGAGCAGTTCTTC	CATSRRNEQFF	-	-	TRBV24-1	TRBJ2-1
TGTGCCAGCTGCCGGGACCTAGAAAACATTCAGTACTTC	CASCRDLENIQYF	-	-	TRBV2	TRBJ2-4
TGCGCCAGCAGCTTCTGGACAGGGGGTACCTACGAGCAGTACTTC	CASSFWTGGTYEQYF	-	TRBD1	TRBV5-1	TRBJ2-7
TGTGCCTGGACTAACAACAGGGAGGGAAGGGGTGGCTACACCTTC	CAWTNNREGRGGYTF	-	-	TRBV30	TRBJ1-2
TGTGCCTGGAGTGTACCGTGGTCAGGTCTGAATCAGCCCCAGCATTTT	CAWSVPWSGLNQPQHF	few	-	TRBV30	TRBJ1-5
TGTGCCAGCAGCCGGCGGACAGGGAGGTACGAGCAGTACTTC	CASSRRTGRYEQYF	few	TRBD1	TRBV28	TRBJ2-7
TGCGCCAGCAGTGAGTCGGGGCTAGCGAGACACACCGGGGAGCTGTTTTTT	CASSESGLARHTGELFF	-	-	TRBV10-2	TRBJ2-2
TGTGCCAGCAGCATCGACAGGGTTGGGGGGGAGCTGTTTTTT	CASSIDRVGGELFF	-	TRBD1	TRBV5-4	TRBJ2-2
TGTGCCAGCAGCTACCTGACTAGCGGGAGTGCCAATGAGCAGTTCTTC	CASSYLTSGSANEQFF	-	TRBD2	TRBV7-8	TRBJ2-1
TGTGCCAGTATGGACTACACTGAAGCTTTCTTT	CASMDYTEAFF	-	-	TRBV19	TRBJ1-1
TGTGCCACCAGTGATGGCGGAGGCTACGAGCAGTACTTC	CATSDGGGYEQYF	-	-	TRBV24-1	TRBJ2-7
TGTGCCAGCACCTGGAGTCGGGAAGCTTTCTTT	CASTWSREAFF	-	-	TRBV12-3/TRBV12-4	TRBJ1-1
TGTGCCAGCAGCCTACGACTAGCTAACTCCTACAATGAGCAGTTCTTC	CASSLRLANSYNEQFF	-	TRBD2	TRBV9	TRBJ2-1
TGTGCCAGCAGCCTGGGGCCGCAGGAGACCCAGTACTTC	CASSLGPQETQYF	-	-	TRBV7-3	TRBJ2-5
TGTGCCAGCAGCTTGGGTTTTATGGGCGGCAGCTCCTCTGGAAACACCATATATTTT	CASSLGFMGGSSSGNTIYF	-	-	TRBV7-9	TRBJ1-3
TGTGCCTGGCAATACGGAGGCTCAATTTACAATGAGCAGTTCTTC	CAWQYGGSIYNEQFF	-	-	TRBV30	TRBJ2-1
TGTGCCTGGAGTAGACTCCTAAACACCGGGGAGCTGTTTTTT	CAWSRLLNTGELFF	few	-	TRBV30	TRBJ2-2
TGTGCCAGCAGCCAATCTTTCCCAGATAACACTGAAGCTTTCTTT	CASSQSFPDNTEAFF	-	-	TRBV3-1/TRBV3-2	TRBJ1-1
TGTGCCAGTAGTATTAGGGGGCCGGGACAGGGGCTAGAAAACTCCTACGAGCAGTACTTC	CASSIRGPGQGLENSYEQYF	once	TRBD1	TRBV19	TRBJ2-7
TGCGCCAGCAGCCCCGCGGAACAGGGAGTCGGGGAGCTGTTTTTT	CASSPAEQGVGELFF	-	-	TRBV5-1	TRBJ2-2